A selection of T cell receptor beta chains follows, all from one sample in a study of blood T cells in healthy people across ages. TCRdb ran MiXCR on the 5' RACE reads and lists one entry per CDR3 protein. The sample lists 600,000 to 1,000,000 distinct CDR3 sequences, roughly 50% occurring once. What was sequenced was blood. The receptors here all came from a man under 40 in good health. CDR3s include the opening cysteine and the closing phenylalanine or tryptophan. D genes are given only for firm matches. Where a row states a size, it is once, few, many or the class of an expanded clone; other rows omit it.

CDR3 DNA | CDR3 protein | J gene | V gene | D gene | clone size
TGTGCCAGCAGTTTTGTTCCTAAAGACAGGGCATTACCTTCTGGGGCCAACGTCCTGACTTTC | CASSFVPKDRALPSGANVLTF | TRBJ2-6 | TRBV12-3/TRBV12-4 | TRBD1 | .
TGCGCCAGCACCCGGACTAGCGGGAGCTCCTACAATGAGCAGTTATTC | CASTRTSGSSYNEQLF | TRBJ2-1 | TRBV5-1 | TRBD2 | .
TGTGCCAGCAGCTTATACGTGACAGGGCGTAGTGGCTACACCTTC | CASSLYVTGRSGYTF | TRBJ1-2 | TRBV7-2 | TRBD1 | .
TGTGCCAGCAGCTTGATACAGGGAGCTCTCCCCTACGAGCAGTACTTC | CASSLIQGALPYEQYF | TRBJ2-7 | TRBV7-9 | . | .
TGTGCCAGCAGTTTCTCGACTAGCGGGAGCAATGAGCGGTTCTTC | CASSFSTSGSNERFF | TRBJ2-1 | TRBV27 | TRBD2 | .
TGTGCCAGCAGTTTAGCGCAACCAGATACGCAGTATTTT | CASSLAQPDTQYF | TRBJ2-3 | TRBV6-1 | . | .
TGTGCCATCAGGACCGGGACTAGCGGGGGGGCGTCCTACAATGAGCAGTACTTC | CAIRTGTSGGASYNEQYF | TRBJ2-7 | TRBV10-3 | TRBD2 | .
TGTGCCAGCAGTTTCCCCGATCGAGCTAACTATGGCTACACCTTC | CASSFPDRANYGYTF | TRBJ1-2 | TRBV12-3/TRBV12-4 | . | few
TGTGCCAGCGCGGGGGTGAACACCGGGGAGCTGTTTTTT | CASAGVNTGELFF | TRBJ2-2 | TRBV7-8 | TRBD2 | .
TGCGCCAGCAGAAGCGGCTTTCTCCCCTCCTACGAGCAGTACTTC | CASRSGFLPSYEQYF | TRBJ2-7 | TRBV10-1 | . | .
TGTGCCAGCAGCTCTGCACAGCAGTACTTC | CASSSAQQYF | TRBJ2-4 | TRBV28 | . | .
TGTGCCAGCAGTTACTCGATGCCAGGAAGTAATGAAAAACTGTTTTTT | CASSYSMPGSNEKLFF | TRBJ1-4 | TRBV6-2/TRBV6-3 | . | .
TGTGCCAGCAGCCTCCGGGACACGGACTATGGCTACACCTTC | CASSLRDTDYGYTF | TRBJ1-2 | TRBV9 | . | few
TGTGCCATCAGTGATAGGGAGGAGGTTGGCTACACCTTC | CAISDREEVGYTF | TRBJ1-2 | TRBV10-3 | . | .
TGCAGCGCTGGCAGGGGCCCGGGGGAGACCCAGTACTTC | CSAGRGPGETQYF | TRBJ2-5 | TRBV29-1 | . | .
TGTGCCAGCAAAACTCAGCGTCTTGAGCAGTTCTTC | CASKTQRLEQFF | TRBJ2-1 | TRBV6-2/TRBV6-3 | . | .
TGCGCCAGCAGCTTGGATACGGGATGGGGAAAAGGTGGCTACACCTTC | CASSLDTGWGKGGYTF | TRBJ1-2 | TRBV5-1 | . | .
TGTGCCAGCAGTGAAGGTTTTTCTAGCTGGGTAAACAATGAGCAGTTCTTC | CASSEGFSSWVNNEQFF | TRBJ2-1 | TRBV6-1 | . | .
TGTGCCATCAGTGCAGCCCCGCAAGATACGCAGTATTTT | CAISAAPQDTQYF | TRBJ2-3 | TRBV10-3 | . | .
TGTGCCACCAGTGAGGCGGGCTACAATGAGCAGTTCTTC | CATSEAGYNEQFF | TRBJ2-1 | TRBV24-1 | . | .
TGTGCCAGCAGCCCCCGGACAGGGAGGGTTTTTGAGCAGTTCTTC | CASSPRTGRVFEQFF | TRBJ2-1 | TRBV7-2 | . | few